A selection of T cell receptor beta chains follows, all from one sample in a study of blood T cell repertoires in COVID-19. Measured with immunoSEQ multiplex PCR; TCRdb has only the in-frame clones, and not every one. The data show fewer than 150,000 clones, more than 70% seen once. Sequencing was carried out using peripheral blood. The receptors come from a woman aged 55-75 years with acute or convalescent COVID-19. Both conserved end residues are trimmed from each CDR3.

TRBV11-2,TRBJ1-4,ASSLDPPPGEKLF
TRBV6-5,TRBJ1-5,ASRIGAGQPQH
TRBV29-1,TRBJ2-1,SVELVGGYNEQF
TRBV19,TRBJ1-1,ASSTILPSKIEAF
TRBV7-9,TRBJ1-1,ASSFGDRDTEAF
TRBV19,TRBJ2-3,ASTHGRGRTDTQY
TRBV6-5,TRBJ2-7,ALNRGYEQY
TRBV15,TRBJ2-3,ATSSRTSTDTQY
TRBV5-1,TRBJ2-7,ASRVTGTSGSPRFEQY
TRBV7-9,TRBJ2-3,ASSLAGNSDTQY
TRBV2,TRBJ1-6,ASRSTGVNNSPLH
TRBV10-3,TRBJ2-1,AISDPGLAGYNEQF